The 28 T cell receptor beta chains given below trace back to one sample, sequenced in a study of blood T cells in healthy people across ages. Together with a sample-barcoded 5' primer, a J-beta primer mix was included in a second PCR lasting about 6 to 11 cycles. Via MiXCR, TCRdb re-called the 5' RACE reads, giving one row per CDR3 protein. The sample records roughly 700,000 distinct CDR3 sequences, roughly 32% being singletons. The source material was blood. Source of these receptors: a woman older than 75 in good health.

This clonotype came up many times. The CDR3 sequence: CASSHGRGPYEQYF. The CDR3, as DNA: TGTGCCAGCAGCCATGGACGGGGGCCCTACGAGCAGTACTTC. The chain is built from TRBV6-1 and TRBJ2-7; the D call may be TRBD1 or TRBD2 (6 bases each). V dropped 6 bases and J dropped 2 bases, with 14 bases sitting between them. CDR3 length: 14 residues. Germline V gene lookup returns CDR1 MNHNS and CDR2 SASEGT.

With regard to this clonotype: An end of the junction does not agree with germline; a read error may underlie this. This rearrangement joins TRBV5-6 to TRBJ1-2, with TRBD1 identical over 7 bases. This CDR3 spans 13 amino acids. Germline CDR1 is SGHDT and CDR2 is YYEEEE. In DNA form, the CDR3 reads TGTACCAGCAGCTCGGGACAGACTTACGTGGACACCTTC. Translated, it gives CTSSSGQTYVDTF.

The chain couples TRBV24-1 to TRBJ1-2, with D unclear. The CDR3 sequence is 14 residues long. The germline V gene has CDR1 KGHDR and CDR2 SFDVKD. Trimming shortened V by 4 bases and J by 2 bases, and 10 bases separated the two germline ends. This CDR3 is CATSEPTQNYGYTF. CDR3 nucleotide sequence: TGTGCCACCAGTGAACCGACTCAAAACTATGGCTACACCTTC.

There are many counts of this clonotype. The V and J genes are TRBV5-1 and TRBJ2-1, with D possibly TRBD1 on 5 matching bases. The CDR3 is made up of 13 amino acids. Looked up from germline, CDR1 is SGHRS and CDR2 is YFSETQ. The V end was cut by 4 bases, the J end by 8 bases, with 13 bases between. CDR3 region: CASSRQGNHEQFF. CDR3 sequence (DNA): TGCGCCAGCAGCCGTCAGGGAAATCATGAGCAGTTCTTC.

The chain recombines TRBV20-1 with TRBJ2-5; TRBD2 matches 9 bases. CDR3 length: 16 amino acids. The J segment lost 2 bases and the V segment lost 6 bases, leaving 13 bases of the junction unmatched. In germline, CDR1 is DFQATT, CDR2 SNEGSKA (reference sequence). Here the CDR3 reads CSASSGSLGWQETQYF. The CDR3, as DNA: TGCAGTGCAAGTAGCGGGAGCTTAGGTTGGCAAGAGACCCAGTACTTC.

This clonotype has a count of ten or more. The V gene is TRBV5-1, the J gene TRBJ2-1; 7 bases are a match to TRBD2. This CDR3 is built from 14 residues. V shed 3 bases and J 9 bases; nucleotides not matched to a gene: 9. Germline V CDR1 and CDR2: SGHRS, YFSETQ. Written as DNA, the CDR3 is TGCGCCAGCAGCTGGGGGGGAGGTTCAAGTGAGCAGTTCTTC. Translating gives CASSWGGGSSEQFF.

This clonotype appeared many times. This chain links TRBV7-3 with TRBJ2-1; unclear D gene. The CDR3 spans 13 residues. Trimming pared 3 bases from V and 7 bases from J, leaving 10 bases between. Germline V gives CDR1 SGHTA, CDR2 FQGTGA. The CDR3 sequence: CASSFVGWNEQFF. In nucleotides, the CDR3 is TGTGCCAGCAGCTTCGTAGGGTGGAATGAGCAGTTCTTC.

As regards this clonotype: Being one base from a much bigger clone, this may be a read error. The CDR3 spells CASTWTGQTYEQYF. The DNA of the CDR3 is TGTGCCAGCACCTGGACGGGACAGACCTACGAGCAGTACTTC. The gene calls are TRBV6-2 or TRBV6-3 and TRBJ2-7; 7 bases are a match to TRBD1. The V segment lost 7 bases and the J segment 2 bases; nucleotides outside the gene matches: 8. This CDR3 spans 14 amino acids. Germline V gene data show CDR1 as MNHEY and CDR2 as SVGEGT.

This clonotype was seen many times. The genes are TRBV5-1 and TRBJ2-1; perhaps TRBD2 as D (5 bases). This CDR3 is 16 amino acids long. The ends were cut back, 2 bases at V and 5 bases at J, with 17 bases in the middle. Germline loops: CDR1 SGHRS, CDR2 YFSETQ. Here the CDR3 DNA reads TGCGCCAGCAGCTTCGAGTTGAGGGTTAGGGACAATGAGCAGTTCTTC. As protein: CASSFELRVRDNEQFF.

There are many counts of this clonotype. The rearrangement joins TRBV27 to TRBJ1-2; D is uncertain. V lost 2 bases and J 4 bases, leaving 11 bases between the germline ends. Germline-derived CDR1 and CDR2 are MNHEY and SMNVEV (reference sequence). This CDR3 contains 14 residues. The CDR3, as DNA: TGTGCCAGCAGTTTACTCAACGACCGCTATGGCTACACCTTC. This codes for CASSLLNDRYGYTF.

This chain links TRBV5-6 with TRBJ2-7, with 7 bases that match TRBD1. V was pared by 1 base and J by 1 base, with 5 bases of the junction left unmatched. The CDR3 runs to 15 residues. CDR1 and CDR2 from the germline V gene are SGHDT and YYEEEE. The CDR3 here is CASSLFGTASYEQYF. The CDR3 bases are TGTGCCAGCAGCTTGTTCGGGACAGCTTCCTACGAGCAGTACTTC. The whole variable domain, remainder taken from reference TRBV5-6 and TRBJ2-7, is DAGVTQSPTHLIKTRGQQVTLRCSPKSGHDTVSWYQQALGQGPQFIFQYYEEEERQRGNFPDRFSGHQFPNYSSELNVNALLLGDSALYLCASSLFGTASYEQYFGPGTRLTVT.

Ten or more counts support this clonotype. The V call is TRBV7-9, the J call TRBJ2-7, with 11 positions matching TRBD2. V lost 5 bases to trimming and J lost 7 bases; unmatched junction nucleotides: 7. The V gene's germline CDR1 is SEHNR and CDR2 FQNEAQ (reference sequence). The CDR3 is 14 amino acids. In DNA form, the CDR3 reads TGTGCCAGCAGCATGGGACTAGCGGCGGGAGAGCAGTACTTC. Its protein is CASSMGLAAGEQYF.

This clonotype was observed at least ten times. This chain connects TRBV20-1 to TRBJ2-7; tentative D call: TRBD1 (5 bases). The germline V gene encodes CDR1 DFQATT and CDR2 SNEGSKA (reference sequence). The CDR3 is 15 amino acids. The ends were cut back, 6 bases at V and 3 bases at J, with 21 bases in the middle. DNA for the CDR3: TGCAGTGCAAGTTCCACCACAGGCACCTTCTACGAGCAGTACTTC. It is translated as CSASSTTGTFYEQYF.

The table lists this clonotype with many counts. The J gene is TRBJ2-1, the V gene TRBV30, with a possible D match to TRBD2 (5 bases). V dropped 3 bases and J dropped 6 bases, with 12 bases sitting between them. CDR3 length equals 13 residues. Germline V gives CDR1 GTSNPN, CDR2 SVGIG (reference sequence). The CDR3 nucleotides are TGTGCCTGGAGCGTTAGCGACGGCAATGAGCAGTTCTTC. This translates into CAWSVSDGNEQFF.

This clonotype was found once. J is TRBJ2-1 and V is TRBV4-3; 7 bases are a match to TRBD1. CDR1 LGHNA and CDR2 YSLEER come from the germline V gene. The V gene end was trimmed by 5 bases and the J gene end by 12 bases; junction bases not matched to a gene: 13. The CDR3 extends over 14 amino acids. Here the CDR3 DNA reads TGCGCCAGCAGCACCCGCCTACAGGGGACAGTGCAGTTCTTC. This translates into CASSTRLQGTVQFF.

The CDR3 protein is CSARTGAGYGYTF. Written as DNA, the CDR3 is TGCAGTGCTAGAACAGGGGCCGGCTATGGCTACACCTTC. This rearrangement joins TRBV20-1 to TRBJ1-2; 7 positions agree with TRBD1. This CDR3 is 13 amino acids long. In germline, CDR1 is DFQATT, CDR2 SNEGSKA (reference sequence). J lost 4 bases, V lost 2 bases, and 4 bases had no gene match.

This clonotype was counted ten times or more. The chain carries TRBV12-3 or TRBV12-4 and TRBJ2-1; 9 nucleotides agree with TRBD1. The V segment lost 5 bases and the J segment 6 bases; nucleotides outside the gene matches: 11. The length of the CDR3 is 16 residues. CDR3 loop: CASSPPPGQGTNEQFF. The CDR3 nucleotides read TGTGCCAGCAGTCCCCCGCCGGGACAGGGAACCAATGAGCAGTTCTTC.

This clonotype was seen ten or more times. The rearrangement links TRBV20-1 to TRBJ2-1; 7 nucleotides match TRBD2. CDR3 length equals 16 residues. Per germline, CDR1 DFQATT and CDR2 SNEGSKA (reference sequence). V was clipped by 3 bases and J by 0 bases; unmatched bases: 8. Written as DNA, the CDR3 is TGCAGTGCTAGGGCTACGGGGGGTTTCTCCTACAATGAGCAGTTCTTC. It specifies CSARATGGFSYNEQFF.

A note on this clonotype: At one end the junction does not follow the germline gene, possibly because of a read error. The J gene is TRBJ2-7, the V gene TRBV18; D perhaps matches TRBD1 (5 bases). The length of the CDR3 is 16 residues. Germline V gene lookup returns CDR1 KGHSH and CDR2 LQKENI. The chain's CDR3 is CASSSPLQGTLYEQYF. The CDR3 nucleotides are TGTGCCAGCTCATCACCACTTCAGGGTACCCTCTACGAGCAGTACTTC.

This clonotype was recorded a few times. Here the CDR3 DNA reads TGTGCCACCAGCACCGGAGACAGGGTAGAGAAAGCTTTCTTT. Amino acid sequence: CATSTGDRVEKAFF. The chain combines TRBV15 with TRBJ1-1, with TRBD1 identical over 7 bases. Germline CDR1 reads LNHNV; CDR2 reads YYDKDF (reference sequence). The trim removed 4 bases at V and 9 bases at J, leaving 11 bases unmatched. The CDR3 is made up of 14 amino acids.

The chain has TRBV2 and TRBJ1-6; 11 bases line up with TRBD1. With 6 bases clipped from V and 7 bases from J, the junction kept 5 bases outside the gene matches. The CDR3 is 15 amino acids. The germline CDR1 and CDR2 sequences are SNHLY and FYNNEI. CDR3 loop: CASRLGDRGNSPLHF. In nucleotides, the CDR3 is TGTGCCAGCAGACTAGGGGACAGGGGGAATTCACCCCTCCACTTT.

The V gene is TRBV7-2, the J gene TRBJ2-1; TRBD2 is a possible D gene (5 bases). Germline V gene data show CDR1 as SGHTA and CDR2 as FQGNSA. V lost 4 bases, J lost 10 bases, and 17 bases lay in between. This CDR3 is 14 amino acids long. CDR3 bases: TGTGCCAGCAGCTCGGACTTCTATACTACGGAGCAGTTCTTC. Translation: CASSSDFYTTEQFF.

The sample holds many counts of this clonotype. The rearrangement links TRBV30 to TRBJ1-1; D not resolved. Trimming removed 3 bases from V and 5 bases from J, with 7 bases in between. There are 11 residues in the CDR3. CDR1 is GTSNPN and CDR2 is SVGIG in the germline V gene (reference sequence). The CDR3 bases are TGTGCCTGGAGCGTGGGGACTGAAGCTTTCTTT. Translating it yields CAWSVGTEAFF.

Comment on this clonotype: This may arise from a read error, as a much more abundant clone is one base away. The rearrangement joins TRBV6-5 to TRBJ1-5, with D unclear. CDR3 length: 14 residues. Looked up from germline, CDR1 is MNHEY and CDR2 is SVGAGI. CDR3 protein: CAGSGNARNQPQHF. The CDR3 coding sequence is TGTGCCGGCAGCGGGAACGCGCGGAATCAGCCCCAGCATTTT.

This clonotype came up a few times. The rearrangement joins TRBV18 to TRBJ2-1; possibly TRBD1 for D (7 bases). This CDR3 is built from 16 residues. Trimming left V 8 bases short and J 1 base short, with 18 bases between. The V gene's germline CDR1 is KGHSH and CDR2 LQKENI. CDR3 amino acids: CASPLAGGSSYNEQFF. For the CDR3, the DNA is TGTGCCAGCCCACTAGCAGGGGGTTCGTCCTACAATGAGCAGTTCTTC.

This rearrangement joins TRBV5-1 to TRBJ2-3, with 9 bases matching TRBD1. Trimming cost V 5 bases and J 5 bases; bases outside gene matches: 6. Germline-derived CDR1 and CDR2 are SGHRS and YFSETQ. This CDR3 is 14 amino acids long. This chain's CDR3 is CASRMDRGQDTQYF. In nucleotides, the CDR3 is TGCGCCAGCAGGATGGACAGGGGTCAAGATACGCAGTATTTT.

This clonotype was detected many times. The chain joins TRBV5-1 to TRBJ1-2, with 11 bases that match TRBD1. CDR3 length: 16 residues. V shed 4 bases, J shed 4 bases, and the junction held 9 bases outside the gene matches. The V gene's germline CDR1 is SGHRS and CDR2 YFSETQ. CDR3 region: CASSNAPGTGGYGYTF. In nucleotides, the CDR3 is TGCGCCAGCAGCAACGCCCCCGGGACAGGGGGCTATGGCTACACCTTC.

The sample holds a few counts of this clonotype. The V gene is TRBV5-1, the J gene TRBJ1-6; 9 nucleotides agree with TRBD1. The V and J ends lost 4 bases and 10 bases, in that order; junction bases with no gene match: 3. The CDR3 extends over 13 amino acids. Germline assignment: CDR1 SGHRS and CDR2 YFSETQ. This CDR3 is CASSTDRGSPLHF. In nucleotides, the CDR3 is TGCGCCAGCAGCACGGACAGGGGATCACCCCTCCACTTT.